This entry lists 9 T cell receptor beta chains sequenced from one sample in a study of cytomegalovirus exposure and HLA in healthy donors. Primers: 60 Vbeta forward and 13 Jbeta reverse. Profiling relied on immunoSEQ multiplex PCR, and the TCRdb table lists in-frame clones only, not all of them. The sample lists tens of thousands of clones; 40% to 45% were seen once. The sequenced sample was PBMCs. The receptors stem from a woman in her forties or fifties in good health and CMV-seronegative.

The rearrangement links TRBV7-9 to TRBJ1-1; 7 bases align to TRBD1. Germline CDR1 is SEHNR and CDR2 is FQNEAQ (reference sequence). The CDR3 has 14 amino acids. Trimming at V came to 5 bases and at J to 5 bases, leaving 8 bases not matched to a gene. CDR3 loop: CASSQGQVATEAFF. DNA for the CDR3: TGTGCCAGCAGCCAAGGACAGGTTGCGACTGAAGCTTTCTTT.

This clone turned up a few times. The chain combines TRBV28 with TRBJ2-2; 7 bases align to TRBD2. Trimming at V came to 0 bases and at J to 0 bases, leaving 10 bases not matched to a gene. Germline CDR1 reads MDHEN; CDR2 reads SYDVKM. The CDR3 extends over 19 amino acids. CDR3 bases: TGTGCCAGCAGTTTATGGGGGGTACGGGCGGGGGCGAACACCGGGGAGCTGTTTTTT. It encodes CASSLWGVRAGANTGELFF. Looking up the rest from reference TRBV28 and TRBJ2-2 gives the full variable domain: DVKVTQSSRYLVKRTGEKVFLECVQDMDHENMFWYRQDPGLGLRLIYFSYDVKMKEKGDIPEGYSVSREKKERFSLILESASTNQTSMYLCASSLWGVRAGANTGELFFGEGSRLTVL.

This clone was picked up a small number of times. The J gene is TRBJ1-1, the V gene TRBV6-5; D remains ambiguous. The ends were cut back, 0 bases at V and 3 bases at J, with 8 bases in the middle. The CDR3 is 14 residues long. Germline assignment: CDR1 MNHEY and CDR2 SVGAGI. CDR3 DNA sequence: TGTGCCAGCAGTTACTCGAGAGGAGACACTGAAGCTTTCTTT. Protein: CASSYSRGDTEAFF.

This clone turned up a few times. The chain uses TRBV7-6 and TRBJ2-7, with D maybe TRBD1 (6 bases). V lost 1 base and J 4 bases, leaving 11 bases between the germline ends. The length of the CDR3 is 14 residues. Germline V gives CDR1 SGHVS, CDR2 FNYEAQ. CDR3: CASSLGAGVYEQYF. CDR3 nucleotide sequence: TGTGCCAGCAGCTTAGGGGCAGGGGTGTACGAGCAGTACTTC.

The genes are TRBV6-1 and TRBJ2-1, with 10 bases fitting TRBD2. V trimming: 5 bases; J trimming: 7 bases; junction bases outside the gene matches: 8. This CDR3 comprises 15 residues. Germline V CDR1 and CDR2: MNHNS, SASEGT. The CDR3 nucleotides read TGTGCCAGCAGTCTATCCGGGACTAGCGTGAATGAGCAGTTCTTC. Encoded protein: CASSLSGTSVNEQFF.

The sample holds a few counts of this clone. V and J are TRBV6-5 and TRBJ2-3, with 8 bases lining up with TRBD2. Losses at the gene ends were 6 bases for V and 0 bases for J; bases not matched to a gene: 5. The CDR3 has 15 residues. Germline V gene sequence: CDR1 MNHEY, CDR2 SVGAGI. CDR3 DNA: TGTGCCAGCAGACGGACTAGCACTAGCACAGATACGCAGTATTTT. Amino acids: CASRRTSTSTDTQYF.

This clone has just one count. This chain connects TRBV7-6 to TRBJ2-1, with D possibly matching TRBD2 (5 bases). Germline V gives CDR1 SGHVS, CDR2 FNYEAQ. Trimming pared 2 bases from V and 5 bases from J, leaving 16 bases between. The CDR3 contains 16 residues. The CDR3: CASSLQTSGLNNEQFF. The CDR3 DNA reads TGTGCCAGCAGCTTACAGACAAGCGGTCTAAACAATGAGCAGTTCTTC.

This clone was found a few times. The rearrangement uses TRBV7-3 and TRBJ2-2; D ambiguous. The length of the CDR3 is 12 residues. Looked up from germline, CDR1 is SGHTA and CDR2 is FQGTGA. V dropped 5 bases and J dropped 5 bases, with 6 bases sitting between them. The CDR3 loop reads CASSINTGELFF. CDR3 bases: TGTGCCAGCAGCATTAATACCGGGGAGCTGTTTTTT.

In its sample, this clone was seen once. This rearrangement joins TRBV21-1 to TRBJ2-7; the tabulated D call, TRBD1, remains unverified against the DNA. TRBV21-1 is a recognized pseudogene. The CDR3 consists of 16 residues. The CDR3 loop is CASSKRRDSNSYEQYF. CDR3 DNA sequence: TGTGCCAGCAGCAAAAGGAGGGACAGCAACTCCTACGAGCAGTACTTC.